This TCR beta chain was profiled in a study of T cell responses to AZD1222 COVID-19 vaccine (dated by TCRdb to about 2021). Study-wide context: Because spike-specific TCR depth and breadth did not differ between the two schedules, AZD1222 recipients who got a second dose at roughly 4 weeks were pooled with those who got a second dose at roughly 12 weeks. A total of more than 230 trial participants underwent TCR sequencing, of whom some 210 received two doses of AZD1222 and some 26 received two doses of the MenACWY control vaccine. Enrollment into the trials was organized by age into subgroups of 18-55, 56-69 and 70-plus years, and those subgroups contained approximately 160, 26 and 62 TCR-sequenced participants, respectively.

The CDR3 contains 14 residues, cysteine and phenylalanine counted. Only the CDR3 DNA stays, 42 bases, in frame from base 1. V and J are trimmed by 8 bases and 4 bases, and the gene matches miss 10 bases of the junction. CDR1 and CDR2 are drawn from the germline V gene: MDHEN, SYDVKM. The CDR3 regions of human TCRbeta chains were subjected to immunosequencing. On the study's bioinformatics: TCRs in the repertoires were compared against a reference library of SARS-CoV-2-specific TCRs that had been generated with the MIRA antigen-specificity platform. Breadth was defined as the fraction of unique TCRs that were SARS-CoV-2-associated, and depth was defined as the fraction of total T cells that were SARS-CoV-2-associated. Using the MIRA data, every spike-specific TCR was mapped to the spike region that the TCR reacted to and assigned to either a CD4 or a CD8 class. Log10-transformed breadth and depth values were compared by one-way ANOVA with Sidak's multiple comparisons tests. In its TCRdb copy, this immuneACCESS table keeps in-frame sequences only and misses some clones. Where compared with another copy, unresolved V genes explain less than half of these, and the others have no known cause. The D gene and trimming were derived from the DNA, and the V and J assignments and clone size from that table. In this sample the table shows over 120,000 clones, more than 80% of which occur a single time. The leading ten clones occupy roughly 1.5% of the sample.

Of note for this clone: No antigen is known for it. The record has no base qualities; no much larger clone is one base away.

General study outcomes and caveats: The 56-69-year group was small, and its depth increase did not reach significance, likely because of low power. Conclusions about previously exposed vaccinees are limited because only five to seven AZD1222 recipients were SARS-CoV-2 seropositive at baseline. No day 14 peak-response samples were available, so repertoires were characterized only after the peak T cell response. After two AZD1222 doses, both the breadth and the depth of spike-specific TCRs were significantly higher than at day 0 and than in MenACWY recipients. Most participants were white British and females outnumbered males, and the authors suggested that clonal diversity may have been underestimated. Vaccine-associated CD4 TCRs spanned the whole spike protein, with dominant responses in regions 160-218 and 743-854. Epitopes outside the regions mutated in the B.1.351 and B.1.1.7 variants were reportedly recognized by nearly half of the unique spike-specific TCRs.

According to the study, the label for this sample's time point signals: baseline before first vaccination. Samples from vaccinated people were obtained from the UK trials COV001 and COV002, which included a single-blind randomized controlled phase 2/3 trial of AZD1222 (ChAdOx1 nCoV-19) in healthy adults. For TCRbeta chain sequencing, PBMC samples from trial participants were taken at day 0 and at day 28 after the second dose. The TCR originated in an adult in good health. The sample in question was peripheral blood, obtained on day 0 of AZD1222 vaccination. This receptor chain uses TRBV28 and TRBJ1-2, and TRBD1 matches 7 of the central bases. The CDR3 is CASSLPGQLYGYTF. The nucleotide sequence is given as TGTGCCAGCTCCCTCCCGGGACAGCTCTATGGCTACACCTTC.